Following are 17 T cell receptor beta chains from one sample sequenced in a study of T cells in Graves' hyperthyroidism and ophthalmopathy. The source material, RNA transcripts, was used to amplify TCR beta CDR3 regions. The TCR CDR3 first-round RT-PCR relied on the HTBI primer set. MiXCR, run by TCRdb on the multiplex PCR reads, gives a single entry per CDR3 protein. This table has 750,000 to 950,000 distinct CDR3 sequences, 38% appearing once. Sequenced input: blood. The receptors here all came from a man younger than 35 with Graves' hyperthyroidism.

The V and J genes are TRBV7-9 and TRBJ2-2; D is unclear. V was cut by 10 bases and J by 3 bases, with 9 bases left in between. The CDR3 extends over 12 amino acids. Germline loops: CDR1 SEHNR, CDR2 FQNEAQ (reference sequence). The CDR3 loop is CANQLDTGELFF. CDR3 DNA: TGTGCCAATCAACTCGACACCGGGGAGCTGTTTTTT.

This clonotype was counted only a few times. The chain has TRBV20-1 and TRBJ1-5, with unresolved D. The CDR3 runs 12 residues. Trimming pared 0 bases from V and 5 bases from J, leaving 5 bases between. Germline V gene data show CDR1 as DFQATT and CDR2 as SNEGSKA (reference sequence). CDR3 nucleotide sequence: TGCAGTGCTAGAGATGTCCATCAGCCCCAGCATTTT. Protein sequence: CSARDVHQPQHF.

This clonotype has at least ten counts. The chain has TRBV20-1 and TRBJ2-5; 9 bases are shared with TRBD2. The CDR3 consists of 15 residues. Germline trimming cut 6 bases from V and 3 bases from J; bases unmatched to any gene: 11. Germline V gene lookup returns CDR1 DFQATT and CDR2 SNEGSKA (reference sequence). The chain's CDR3 is CSAPIPTSGEETQYF. As DNA, the CDR3 is TGCAGTGCCCCCATCCCGACTAGCGGAGAAGAGACCCAGTACTTC.

This clonotype was detected a few times. This chain connects TRBV29-1 to TRBJ2-7; TRBD2 aligns across 8 bases. J gave up 1 base and V 5 bases, and 10 bases lay outside the gene matches. Germline loops: CDR1 SQVTM, CDR2 ANQGSEA. The CDR3 length is 15 residues. CDR3 bases: TGCAGCGTTCGAACGACTAGCGCGACGTCCTACGAGCAGTACTTC. Translation gives CSVRTTSATSYEQYF.

This clonotype has at least ten counts. The chain links TRBV7-2 to TRBJ1-1; 8 bases align to TRBD1. In germline, CDR1 is SGHTA, CDR2 FQGNSA. This CDR3 is built from 14 residues. With V trimmed by 5 bases and J by 1 base, 3 bases remained unmatched. The CDR3 reads CASSPGGSNTEAFF. The CDR3 DNA sequence: TGTGCCAGCAGCCCAGGGGGCTCGAACACTGAAGCTTTCTTT. Combining the CDR3 with reference TRBV7-2 and TRBJ1-1 gives the whole variable domain GAGVSQSPSNKVTEKGKDVELRCDPISGHTALYWYRQSLGQGLEFLIYFQGNSAPDKSGLPSDRFSAERTGGSVSTLTIQRTQQEDSAVYLCASSPGGSNTEAFFGQGTRLTVV.

The chain is built from TRBV9 and TRBJ1-5, with no clear D. This CDR3 comprises 16 residues. Per the germline V gene, CDR1 is SGDLS and CDR2 is YYNGEE. The V and J ends lost 0 bases and 0 bases respectively, with 10 bases between them. The CDR3 here is CASSVEGEHSNQPQHF. The CDR3 nucleotides read TGTGCCAGCAGCGTAGAGGGAGAGCATAGCAATCAGCCCCAGCATTTT. Filled out from reference TRBV9 and TRBJ1-5, the complete variable domain reads DSGVTQTPKHLITATGQRVTLRCSPRSGDLSVYWYQQSLDQGLQFLIQYYNGEERAKGNILERFSAQQFPDLHSELNLSSLELGDSALYFCASSVEGEHSNQPQHFGDGTRLSIL.

This clonotype was seen ten or more times. This chain uses TRBV19 with TRBJ1-5, with no clear D. The V gene's germline CDR1 is LNHDA and CDR2 SQIVND (reference sequence). The V end was cut by 8 bases, the J end by 4 bases, with 15 bases between. The CDR3 has 14 residues. The CDR3 DNA is TGTGCCAGTTCCCCCCTCGGTAGGAATCAGCCCCAGCATTTT. The encoded protein is CASSPLGRNQPQHF.

A few counts support this clonotype. This chain connects TRBV7-9 to TRBJ1-4, with D unresolved. V was shortened by 4 bases and J by 4 bases, with 13 bases between the two germline ends. The CDR3 is 15 amino acids. Germline CDR1 reads SEHNR; CDR2 reads FQNEAQ (reference sequence). As DNA, the CDR3 is TGTGCCAGCAGCTCCGAGGATGGCCTTAATGAAAAACTGTTTTTT. This gives the protein CASSSEDGLNEKLFF. Complete variable domain (other parts from reference TRBV7-9 and TRBJ1-4): DTGVSQNPRHKITKRGQNVTFRCDPISEHNRLYWYRQTLGQGPEFLTYFQNEAQLEKSRLLSDRFSAERPKGSFSTLEIQRTEQGDSAMYLCASSSEDGLNEKLFFGSGTQLSVL.

V gene TRBV2 combines with J gene TRBJ1-5, with 8 bases lining up with TRBD1. This CDR3 region has 18 residues. The V gene end was trimmed by 5 bases and the J gene end by 0 bases; junction bases not matched to a gene: 12. Germline loops: CDR1 SNHLY, CDR2 FYNNEI. CDR3 sequence: CASSSFGQGSGSNQPQHF. The DNA of the CDR3 is TGTGCCAGCAGTTCATTTGGACAGGGATCGGGTAGCAATCAGCCCCAGCATTTT. Combining the CDR3 with reference TRBV2 and TRBJ1-5 gives the whole variable domain EPEVTQTPSHQVTQMGQEVILRCVPISNHLYFYWYRQILGQKVEFLVSFYNNEISEKSEIFDDQFSVERPDGSNFTLKIRSTKLEDSAMYFCASSSFGQGSGSNQPQHFGDGTRLSIL.

This clonotype has ten or more counts. V and J are TRBV10-3 and TRBJ2-7; the D gene is possibly TRBD2 (5 bases). The CDR3 extends over 12 amino acids. V lost 2 bases and J 7 bases, leaving 9 bases between the germline ends. Germline-derived CDR1 and CDR2 are ENHRY and SYGVKD. This CDR3 reads CAISENTGEQYF. In DNA form, the CDR3 reads TGTGCCATCAGTGAGAATACGGGAGAGCAGTACTTC.

This chain joins TRBV2 and TRBJ2-7; D not certain. CDR1 SNHLY and CDR2 FYNNEI come from the germline V gene. Trimming stripped 7 bases from V and 0 bases from J, with 13 bases between. The CDR3 runs 14 residues. Here the CDR3 reads CASTESPFSYEQYF. CDR3 bases: TGTGCCAGCACTGAGAGCCCGTTCTCCTACGAGCAGTACTTC.

The chain combines TRBV7-4 with TRBJ1-5, with 7 bases matching TRBD1. The V segment lost 5 bases and the J segment 5 bases; nucleotides outside the gene matches: 9. CDR1 is SGHVT, CDR2 SQSDAQ, per germline. This CDR3 is built from 15 residues. CDR3 coding DNA: TGTGCCAGCAGCGTTAGACAGGGAGAGTATCAGCCCCAGCATTTT. This translates into CASSVRQGEYQPQHF.

This clonotype has at least ten counts. J is TRBJ1-2 and V is TRBV11-2; maybe TRBD1 (5 bases). The germline gives CDR1 SGHAT, CDR2 FQNNGV. The CDR3 extends over 13 amino acids. Trimming cost V 0 bases and J 6 bases, with 8 bases left between them. The CDR3: CASSLDDSHGYTF. Written as DNA, the CDR3 is TGTGCCAGCAGCTTAGATGACAGCCATGGCTACACCTTC. Drawing the rest from reference TRBV11-2 and TRBJ1-2, the complete variable domain is EAGVAQSPRYKIIEKRQSVAFWCNPISGHATLYWYQQILGQGPKLLIQFQNNGVVDDSQLPKDRFSAERLKGVDSTLKIQPAKLEDSAVYLCASSLDDSHGYTFGSGTRLTVV.

The chain combines TRBV5-1 with TRBJ2-2; 7 positions match TRBD1. Per germline, CDR1 SGHRS and CDR2 YFSETQ. CDR3 length: 13 residues. With 3 bases clipped from V and 6 bases from J, the junction kept 2 bases outside the gene matches. The CDR3 DNA sequence: TGCGCCAGCAGCTGGGGGACAGCCGGGGAGCTGTTTTTT. This gives the protein CASSWGTAGELFF.

The chain joins TRBV7-9 to TRBJ1-1, with D perhaps matching TRBD1 (6 bases). The V and J ends lost 6 bases and 6 bases respectively, with 14 bases between them. The CDR3 is 13 amino acids. In germline, CDR1 is SEHNR, CDR2 FQNEAQ (reference sequence). The DNA of the CDR3 is TGTGCCAGCAGACGCGCCGGGGGCGCTGAAGCTTTCTTT. Translating gives CASRRAGGAEAFF. The full variable domain, in which reference TRBV7-9 and TRBJ1-1 provide the parts outside the CDR3, is DTGVSQNPRHKITKRGQNVTFRCDPISEHNRLYWYRQTLGQGPEFLTYFQNEAQLEKSRLLSDRFSAERPKGSFSTLEIQRTEQGDSAMYLCASRRAGGAEAFFGQGTRLTVV.

The J gene is TRBJ1-6, the V gene TRBV9; tentative D call: TRBD1 (5 bases). Trimming shortened V by 4 bases and J by 10 bases, and 18 bases separated the two germline ends. This CDR3 has 15 residues. The V gene's germline CDR1 is SGDLS and CDR2 YYNGEE. The CDR3 nucleotides read TGTGCCAGCAGCCCACCGGGACCCGGGGACTCACCCCTCCACTTT. Amino acids: CASSPPGPGDSPLHF.

This clonotype occurred a few times. The chain is built from TRBV14 and TRBJ1-1; D gene ambiguous. The germline CDR1 and CDR2 sequences are SGHDN and FVKESK. Trimming stripped 5 bases from V and 0 bases from J, with 10 bases between. The CDR3 is 14 residues long. CDR3 residues: CASSARFMNTEAFF. In DNA form, the CDR3 reads TGTGCCAGCAGCGCACGCTTCATGAACACTGAAGCTTTCTTT.